The 10 T cell receptor beta chains below were found in one sample sequenced in a study of CD8 T cells in ankylosing spondylitis (TCRdb year 2017). Library preparation employed 5' RACE. The sequencer listed for this sample is Illumina HiSeq 2500. The public reads were reanalyzed by TCRdb: fastp trimming at Q25, MiXCR alignment, in-frame beta chains only. Entries that share a CDR3 protein sequence are merged under the most common genes and DNA. The sample profile shows some 87,000 distinct CDR3 sequences; around 30% of them were found once. The ten top clones hold around 60% of the sample. Source material: blood, either unsorted or a sorted T cell fraction (not recorded which). These receptors were collected from a male donor with ankylosing spondylitis or in good health (not recorded which).

This clonotype was picked up a small number of times. V and J are TRBV7-3 and TRBJ1-1; D possibly corresponds to TRBD1 (6 bases). With 2 bases removed from V and 5 bases from J, the gap between germline ends came to 9 bases. CDR1 is SGHTA, CDR2 FQGTGA, per germline. The length of the CDR3 is 13 residues. The CDR3 DNA reads TGTGCCAGCAGCTTAGGGGGGCTTACTGAAGCTTTCTTT. Translation gives CASSLGGLTEAFF.

This clonotype came up a few times. The V and J genes are TRBV5-1 and TRBJ2-1; D gene unclear. V shed 5 bases and J shed 0 bases, with 12 bases lying between them. Germline lookup yields CDR1 SGHRS and CDR2 YFSETQ. This CDR3 spans 15 amino acids. The CDR3 loop is CASSPFRASYNEQFF. The CDR3 DNA follows: TGCGCCAGCAGTCCGTTCAGAGCCTCCTACAATGAGCAGTTCTTC.

This clonotype was seen repeatedly, ten times or more. The chain recombines TRBV20-1 with TRBJ1-1, with 8 bases aligning to TRBD1. There are 13 residues in the CDR3. Germline V gene sequence: CDR1 DFQATT, CDR2 SNEGSKA (reference sequence). The V segment lost 6 bases and the J segment 7 bases; nucleotides outside the gene matches: 10. The CDR3 region is CSAGSGTGYEAFF. As DNA, the CDR3 is TGCAGTGCCGGCTCCGGGACAGGCTATGAAGCTTTCTTT.

The chain has TRBV6-1 and TRBJ2-2; TRBD1 matches at 9 bases. The ends lost 6 bases at V and 1 base at J; junction bases unmatched: 18. The CDR3 loop spans 20 amino acids. CDR1 and CDR2 from the germline V gene are MNHNS and SASEGT. The CDR3 DNA reads as TGTGCCAGCAGGAACCCTCCCTTTGTGGGACAGGGACGGAACACCGGGGAGCTGTTTTTT. Translated: CASRNPPFVGQGRNTGELFF.

The chain joins TRBV27 to TRBJ2-7, with TRBD2 matching 8 bases. The CDR3 spans 14 residues. The V and J ends lost 5 bases and 3 bases, in that order; junction bases with no gene match: 6. Per the germline V gene, CDR1 is MNHEY and CDR2 is SMNVEV (reference sequence). The CDR3 loop reads CASSPTSAYYEQYF. In DNA, the CDR3 is TGTGCCAGCAGTCCGACTAGCGCGTACTACGAGCAGTACTTC.

The CDR3 spells CASSGEGVNEQFF. CDR3 nucleotide sequence: TGTGCCAGTTCGGGGGAGGGAGTAAATGAGCAGTTCTTC. The chain couples TRBV6-4 to TRBJ2-1; 7 bases fit TRBD2. Germline V gene sequence: CDR1 MRHNA, CDR2 SNTAGT. CDR3 length: 13 residues. V shed 9 bases and J 7 bases; nucleotides not matched to a gene: 9.

This clonotype came up many times. This chain connects TRBV3-1 to TRBJ2-2; D gene ambiguous. V was trimmed by 4 bases and J by 1 base, leaving 7 bases between them. The CDR3 contains 14 residues. Germline V lookup: CDR1 LGHDT, CDR2 YNNKEL (reference sequence). CDR3: CASSLLLNTGELFF. In nucleotides, the CDR3 is TGTGCCAGCAGCCTTCTCCTGAACACCGGGGAGCTGTTTTTT.

This clonotype was detected only a few times. This CDR3 reads CASSTLPGQGSYEQYF. In nucleotides, the CDR3 is TGTGCCAGCAGCACGCTCCCGGGACAGGGTTCCTACGAGCAGTACTTC. This chain joins TRBV7-6 and TRBJ2-7, with TRBD1 identical over 9 bases. Germline CDR1 is SGHVS and CDR2 is FNYEAQ. Germline trimming cut 5 bases from V and 1 base from J; bases unmatched to any gene: 9. The CDR3 runs to 16 residues.

The DNA for the CDR3 is TGCAGTGCCCCTTACGCCCCTACAGGGTGGACTGAAGCTTTCTTT. The encoded protein is CSAPYAPTGWTEAFF. The gene calls are TRBV20-1 and TRBJ1-1; possible D gene TRBD1, 6 bases. V dropped 6 bases and J dropped 5 bases, with 22 bases sitting between them. The germline V gene encodes CDR1 DFQATT and CDR2 SNEGSKA (reference sequence). CDR3 length: 15 amino acids.

This clonotype has just a few counts. The chain couples TRBV27 to TRBJ2-7, with 7 bases matching TRBD1. The CDR3 consists of 13 residues. J gave up 4 bases and V 5 bases, and 5 bases lay outside the gene matches. Germline CDR1 is MNHEY and CDR2 is SMNVEV (reference sequence). CDR3 sequence (DNA): TGTGCCAGCAGTGTCGACAGGGAATACGAGCAGTACTTC. It encodes CASSVDREYEQYF.